This entry features one TCR beta chain sequence. What it binds is not known. Specified time point: week 47, end of study. The study gave 300 ug of mutant IDH1 20-mer peptide per vaccine dose, with topical imiquimod. Patients in the study were vaccinated eight times, receiving shots in weeks 1, 3, 5, 7, 11, 15, 19 and 23. This entry comes from a study of a mutant IDH1 vaccine in newly diagnosed glioma. Looking at the study overall: The therapy given earlier, which was standard therapy, consisted of radiotherapy, temozolomide, or both, and most of the patients received both. Study conclusions and caveats: Researchers report vaccine-induced immune responses in approximately 94% of patients.

Here immunoSEQ multiplex PCR was the method, and the copy in TCRdb shows in-frame clones only, minus some. The data show about 11,000 clones, 81% seen once. V was shortened by 5 bases and J by 4 bases, with 11 bases between the two germline ends. Looked up from germline, CDR1 is MNHEY and CDR2 is SVGAGI. The CDR3 covers 13 residues. The sequence was collected from a man younger than 40 with glioma. The specimen was PBMCs, collected from a glioma patient whose treatment included an IDH1 peptide vaccine. V gene TRBV6-5 combines with J gene TRBJ1-2; the D gene is possibly TRBD1 (6 bases). CDR3 DNA: TGTGCCAGCAGTCGACAGGCCATCTATGGCTACACCTTC. Amino acid sequence: CASSRQAIYGYTF.